This TCR beta chain was identified during a study of siplizumab effects on memory and regulatory T cells. This clone was detected once. The data were produced by immunoSEQ multiplex PCR, yet TCRdb's version contains in-frame clones alone and is incomplete. The sample records over 85,000 clones, 92% being singletons. Germline lookup yields CDR1 KGHSH and CDR2 LQKENI. Deletions cut 3 bases from V and 0 bases from J, with 6 bases between. The CDR3 loop spans 14 amino acids. The source material was CD4+ T cells sorted from blood. The sequence was collected from a human donor in good health. The chain has TRBV18 and TRBJ1-5; D remains ambiguous. The CDR3: CASSPGFSNQPQHF. For the CDR3, the DNA is TGTGCCAGCTCACCCGGCTTTAGCAATCAGCCCCAGCATTTT.